Listed below are T cell receptor beta chains from one sample, sequenced in a study of blood T cell repertoires in COVID-19. Produced via immunoSEQ multiplex PCR; TCRdb's table is partial and in-frame only. Here the sample spans hundreds of thousands of clones, around nine tenths being singletons. The sample taken for sequencing was peripheral blood. Receptor source: a woman in her seventies with COVID-19, enrolled during active disease. The CDR3 runs from the conserved cysteine through the conserved F or W. Fields, in order: V gene, D gene, clone size, J gene, CDR3 DNA, CDR3 protein. D genes are given only for firm matches. Clone size is not always given. Where it is, it says once, few, many or a class for expanded clones.

TRBV19	.	.	TRBJ1-2	TGTGCCAGTAGTATGGGGAGAGACTATGGCTACACCTTC	CASSMGRDYGYTF
TRBV30	TRBD2	once	TRBJ2-2	TGTGCCTTACATAGCGGGGCGGGCACCGGGGAGCTGTTTTTT	CALHSGAGTGELFF
TRBV18	.	once	TRBJ1-1	TGTGCCAGCTCACCCTATCTGACAGTGAACACTGAAGCTTTCTTT	CASSPYLTVNTEAFF
TRBV12-3/TRBV12-4	.	once	TRBJ2-7	TGTGCCAGCAGTTTAAGTCGGGGCTACGAGCAGTACTTC	CASSLSRGYEQYF
TRBV11-2	TRBD1	.	TRBJ1-3	TGTGCCAGCAGCACGACCGGGACAGGGGGAAACACCATATATTTT	CASSTTGTGGNTIYF
TRBV5-1	TRBD1	.	TRBJ2-2	TGCGCCAGCAGCTCTGACCCGGGACAGACCAACACCGGGGAGCTGTTTTTT	CASSSDPGQTNTGELFF
TRBV18	TRBD2	.	TRBJ2-7	TGTGCCAGCTCACCATTAGGACTAGCGGGGAGTGAGCAGTACTTC	CASSPLGLAGSEQYF
TRBV11-2	.	.	TRBJ2-7	TGTGCCAGCAGCTTGAGTAGGGGTAGCTCCTACGAGCAGTACTTC	CASSLSRGSSYEQYF
TRBV5-5	TRBD2	.	TRBJ2-3	TGTGCCAGCAGCCCGGGACTAGCGGGGTCCACAGATACGCAGTATTTT	CASSPGLAGSTDTQYF
TRBV7-9	.	.	TRBJ2-1	TGTGCCAGCAGCTTAGGGCGGTGGTACAATGAGCAGTTCTTC	CASSLGRWYNEQFF
TRBV21-1	.	.	TRBJ2-7	TGTGCCAGCAGCAACCCCAGGGACGAGCAGTACTTC	CASSNPRDEQYF
TRBV6-5	.	once	TRBJ2-1	TGTGCCAGCAGTTACTCGGGCTTTCGGTTCTTC	CASSYSGFRFF
TRBV5-1	TRBD1	.	TRBJ1-2	TGCGCCAGCAGCTTGGGGTTCGAGGGGGCAGCGCGTGGCTACACCTTC	CASSLGFEGAARGYTF
TRBV28	TRBD1	.	TRBJ1-3	TGTGCCAGCAGTTCGGGACAGGGGTCTGGAAACACCATATATTTT	CASSSGQGSGNTIYF
TRBV9	TRBD2	.	TRBJ2-3	TGTGCCAGCAGCGCGACTAGCGGGGGACGGGATACGCAGTATTTT	CASSATSGGRDTQYF
TRBV6-5	.	.	TRBJ1-1	TGTGCCAGCAGGACCCGAGACATGGCTTTCTTT	CASRTRDMAFF
TRBV7-2	.	.	TRBJ1-1	TGTGCCAGCAGCTTAGGACAGATCATGAACACTGAAGCTTTCTTT	CASSLGQIMNTEAFF
TRBV30	TRBD1	.	TRBJ1-3	TGTGCCTGGAGTTTCCCGGGACAGCCCTCTGGAAACACCATATATTTT	CAWSFPGQPSGNTIYF
TRBV5-1	.	.	TRBJ2-2	TGCGCCAGCAGCTCCGGGACACTTGCGAACACCGGGGAGCTGTTTTTT	CASSSGTLANTGELFF
TRBV4-3	TRBD1	.	TRBJ2-6	TGCGCCAGCAGCCAGGTCGGGACAGGGGGATTAACTGGGGCCAACGTCCTGACTTTC	CASSQVGTGGLTGANVLTF
TRBV6-5	TRBD1	.	TRBJ2-1	TGTGCCAGTGTGGTCGGGACAGGGTTAAATGAGCAGTTCTTC	CASVVGTGLNEQFF
TRBV18	TRBD1	.	TRBJ1-1	TGTGCCAGCTCACCGCCGGGACAGGGGACTGAAGCTTTCTTT	CASSPPGQGTEAFF
TRBV2	.	once	TRBJ1-1	TGTGCCAGCAGTGAGCAGGATGAGAACACTGAAGCTTTCTTT	CASSEQDENTEAFF
TRBV15	.	once	TRBJ1-6	TGTGCCACCACTCGGAGGGTCAATAATTCACCCCTCCACTTT	CATTRRVNNSPLHF
TRBV2	.	.	TRBJ2-1	TGTGCCAGCAGTGGCGACACCTCAAAGCAGTTCTTC	CASSGDTSKQFF
TRBV19	TRBD1	.	TRBJ2-1	TGTGCCAGTAGTAGGGACAGGGGACGGTCCTACAATGAGCAGTTCTTC	CASSRDRGRSYNEQFF
TRBV18	.	.	TRBJ2-4	TGTGCCAGCTCACCCGGGAAGGGGGTAAAAAACATTCAGTACTTC	CASSPGKGVKNIQYF
TRBV28	.	.	TRBJ1-5	TGTGCCAGCAGCCCCAAAAGAACACGGTGGACAGAGCACAATCAGCCCCAGCATTTT	CASSPKRTRWTEHNQPQHF
TRBV5-5	.	.	TRBJ1-2	TGTGCCAGCAGCTTGGATAGCTTTGGCTACACCTTC	CASSLDSFGYTF
TRBV3-1/TRBV3-2	TRBD2	.	TRBJ2-3	TGTGCCAGCAGCCGTCTCTGGGGGGGTGAGGATACGCAGTATTTT	CASSRLWGGEDTQYF
TRBV6-5	.	.	TRBJ2-7	TGTGCCAGCAGTTACGCACAGGACCGCTACGAGCAGTACTTC	CASSYAQDRYEQYF
TRBV28	.	.	TRBJ1-2	TGTGCCAGCAGTTTACAGGGGCGAGGGGGCTACACCTTC	CASSLQGRGGYTF
TRBV12-3/TRBV12-4	.	.	TRBJ2-7	TGTGCCAGCAGTTTTGGGACAAACGAGCAGTACTTC	CASSFGTNEQYF
TRBV28	.	.	TRBJ1-2	TGTGCCAGCAGCCTGGGGGGATCCTATGGCTACACCTTC	CASSLGGSYGYTF
TRBV30	.	.	TRBJ1-2	TGTGCCTGGACACCGAGGGCTAACTATGGCTACACCTTC	CAWTPRANYGYTF
TRBV6-6	.	.	TRBJ1-3	TGTGCCAGCAGTCACCCGAGCTCTGGAAACACCATATATTTT	CASSHPSSGNTIYF
TRBV7-2	.	few	TRBJ2-7	TGTGCCAGCAGCTTAGCACAACCCATTGTGCAGCAGTACTTC	CASSLAQPIVQQYF
TRBV5-4	TRBD2	.	TRBJ2-1	TGTGCCAGCAACCCCGGAGCGGGGGCGGTCTACAATGAGCAGTTCTTC	CASNPGAGAVYNEQFF
TRBV4-1	TRBD1	.	TRBJ1-5	TGCGCCAGCAGCCACCCAGCCCGGGACAGGGACCAGCCCCAGCATTTT	CASSHPARDRDQPQHF
TRBV5-1	TRBD1	.	TRBJ2-5	TGCGCCAGCAGCTTCCTCGCGGGACAGGACCTAGAGACCCAGTACTTC	CASSFLAGQDLETQYF
TRBV7-6	TRBD2	.	TRBJ2-5	TGTGCCAGCAGCCCTAACGGACTAGCGGGGCGCAGGGAGACCCAGTACTTC	CASSPNGLAGRRETQYF
TRBV9	.	.	TRBJ2-2	TGTGCCAGCAGCGTAGCAGGGGATATAACCGGGGAGCTGTTTTTT	CASSVAGDITGELFF
TRBV6-1	TRBD1	few	TRBJ1-4	TGTGCCAGCAGTCCTACCGACAGGGGAAGACTGTTTTTT	CASSPTDRGRLFF
TRBV5-1	TRBD1	once	TRBJ1-2	TGCGCCAGCAGCCCCTACCCGCAGGGGGCAAATGGCTACACCTTC	CASSPYPQGANGYTF
TRBV11-2	.	.	TRBJ2-3	TGTGCCAGCAGCTTAGGGTACAGGGATCCCACAGATACGCAGTATTTT	CASSLGYRDPTDTQYF
TRBV19	.	.	TRBJ1-2	TGTGCCAGTAATAGAGGGATTCGGTATGGCTACACCTTC	CASNRGIRYGYTF
TRBV10-1	.	once	TRBJ2-3	TGCGCCAGCAGTGGGCCTAAAGGACAGAGGGCATTAGATACGCAGTATTTT	CASSGPKGQRALDTQYF
TRBV27	.	once	TRBJ1-6	TGTGCCAGCAGTTTCCCGAGCCCCAATTCACCCCTCCACTTT	CASSFPSPNSPLHF
TRBV5-1	TRBD1	.	TRBJ1-1	TGCGCCAGCAGCTTAATGACAGGGGGCGGTGAAGCTTTCTTT	CASSLMTGGGEAFF